The 20 T cell receptor beta chains presented below share a single source sample, sequenced in a study of vaccination and CD4 T cells after COVID-19. The Oncomine TCR Beta short-read assay was what sequenced the DNA obtained from cultured CD4+ T cells. MiXCR was run by TCRdb on the PCR reads, yielding one entry per CDR3 protein. The sample includes some 14,000 distinct CDR3 sequences, roughly 34% of them seen just once. Antigen specificity for these receptors is unknown. Regarding treatment: roughly 10-day PBMC culture with coronavirus spike peptide pools or control peptides (ViraFEST assay). The sequencing input was cultured CD4+ T cells from blood. Receptors originate from a human donor with COVID-19.

The rearrangement links TRBV20-1 to TRBJ2-2; 8 bases match TRBD2. CDR1 and CDR2 from the germline V gene are DFQATT and SNEGSKA (reference sequence). V trimming: 4 bases; J trimming: 7 bases; junction bases outside the gene matches: 5. There are 13 residues in the CDR3. The CDR3 DNA sequence: TGCAGTGCTAAACCGGGAGGGGGCGGGGAGCTGTTTTTT. This sequence encodes CSAKPGGGGELFF.

This clonotype showed up just a few times. The rearrangement joins TRBV10-2 to TRBJ1-2, with 9 bases that match TRBD1. Trimming cost V 4 bases and J 7 bases; bases outside gene matches: 4. In germline, CDR1 is WSHSY, CDR2 SAAADI. The CDR3 covers 13 residues. CDR3 region: CASSGDRVSGYTF. CDR3 coding DNA: TGCGCCAGCAGTGGGGACAGGGTCAGTGGCTACACCTTC.

The gene calls are TRBV20-1 and TRBJ2-1; D possibly matches TRBD1 or TRBD2 (6 bases each). The germline V and J ends were trimmed by 0 bases and 14 bases, with 20 bases remaining between them. This CDR3 has 14 amino acids. Germline loops: CDR1 DFQATT, CDR2 SNEGSKA (reference sequence). The CDR3: CSAREAGEASGEFF. In nucleotides, the CDR3 is TGCAGTGCTAGAGAGGCAGGGGAGGCTTCTGGGGAGTTCTTC.

This clonotype showed up just a few times. The chain couples TRBV20-1 to TRBJ2-3, with D perhaps matching TRBD2 (7 bases). CDR1 and CDR2 (germline): DFQATT, SNEGSKA (reference sequence). CDR3 length equals 14 residues. The germline V and J ends were trimmed by 5 bases and 5 bases, with 17 bases remaining between them. CDR3 loop: CSAASGGRRDTQYF. CDR3 bases: TGCAGTGCTGCCTCCGGGGGGCGCAGAGATACGCAGTATTTT.

V usage is TRBV7-8 and J usage is TRBJ2-7; 9 nucleotides agree with TRBD2. Losses at the gene ends were 5 bases for V and 2 bases for J; bases not matched to a gene: 13. Germline values: CDR1 SGHVS, CDR2 FQNEAQ. The CDR3 has 17 residues. CDR3 sequence reads: CASSLATLAGGPYEQYF. The DNA for the CDR3 is TGTGCCAGCAGCCTCGCCACTCTGGCGGGGGGGCCCTACGAGCAGTACTTC. Variable domain in full (rest from reference TRBV7-8 and TRBJ2-7): GAGVSQSPRYKVAKRGQDVALRCDPISGHVSLFWYQQALGQGPEFLTYFQNEAQLDKSGLPSDRFFAERPEGSVSTLKIQRTQQEDSAVYLCASSLATLAGGPYEQYFGPGTRLTVT.

In its sample, this clonotype was seen a few times. V and J are TRBV6-2 or TRBV6-3 and TRBJ2-5; D is perhaps TRBD2 (5 bases). Germline assignment: CDR1 MNHEY and CDR2 SVGEGT. Deletions cut 5 bases from V and 5 bases from J, with 15 bases between. The CDR3 runs 14 residues. The CDR3 region is CASSPGLLRETQYF. In DNA, the CDR3 is TGTGCCAGCAGTCCCGGACTGCTCCGGGAGACCCAGTACTTC.

The J gene is TRBJ2-7, the V gene TRBV6-5; D uncertain. CDR3 length: 16 amino acids. Germline V CDR1 and CDR2: MNHEY, SVGAGI. V gave up 2 bases and J gave up 0 bases, with 14 bases separating them. CDR3 sequence reads: CASSYIRRSHSYEQYF. The CDR3 bases are TGTGCCAGCAGTTACATCAGGCGGTCCCACTCCTACGAGCAGTACTTC.

This clonotype is large. The V call is TRBV11-3, the J call TRBJ1-6; D is unclear. CDR1 and CDR2 from the germline V gene are SGHNT and YENEEA. This CDR3 has 15 amino acids. V lost 0 bases to trimming and J lost 10 bases, with 13 bases between them. CDR3 residues: CASSLDSRAGSPLHF. As DNA, the CDR3 is TGTGCCAGCAGCTTAGATAGTCGGGCTGGGTCACCCCTCCACTTT.

The genes are TRBV20-1 and TRBJ1-2, with D possibly TRBD1 on 6 matching bases. CDR3 length equals 12 residues. Germline V CDR1 and CDR2: DFQATT, SNEGSKA (reference sequence). Trimming removed 3 bases from V and 8 bases from J, with 13 bases in between. CDR3 loop: CSAREGGKGYTF. For the CDR3, the DNA is TGCAGTGCTAGGGAAGGGGGTAAGGGCTACACCTTC.

V and J are TRBV20-1 and TRBJ2-5, with TRBD1 matching over 7 bases. Germline CDR1 reads DFQATT; CDR2 reads SNEGSKA (reference sequence). The V and J ends lost 7 bases and 2 bases, in that order; junction bases with no gene match: 7. This CDR3 spans 13 amino acids. CDR3 in DNA: TGCAGTGTAATGACAGGGCTTCAAGAGACCCAGTACTTC. Protein product: CSVMTGLQETQYF.

V is TRBV20-1 and J is TRBJ2-1; D gene unclear. The CDR3 is 14 amino acids. CDR1 DFQATT and CDR2 SNEGSKA come from the germline V gene (reference sequence). The V and J ends lost 2 bases and 7 bases respectively, with 15 bases between them. The CDR3: CSARSPWAHNEQFF. The CDR3 region has the DNA TGCAGTGCTAGATCCCCCTGGGCCCATAATGAGCAGTTCTTC.

This clonotype was counted between two and nine times. A read error may account for a junction end that differs from germline. The J gene is TRBJ1-6, the V gene TRBV6-1; D is undetermined. The germline V gene encodes CDR1 MNHNS and CDR2 SASEGT. The CDR3 runs to 13 residues. DNA for the CDR3: TGTGCCAGCAGCGAAGTCAATAATTCACCCCTCCACTTT. Its translation is CASSEVNNSPLHF.

V gene TRBV5-4 combines with J gene TRBJ2-5; the match to TRBD2 covers 9 bases. V shed 6 bases and J 3 bases; nucleotides not matched to a gene: 12. The CDR3 runs to 16 residues. Germline V lookup: CDR1 SGHNT, CDR2 YYREEE (reference sequence). CDR3 loop: CASTKRLAGSKETQYF. CDR3 nucleotides: TGTGCCAGCACCAAAAGGCTAGCGGGGAGTAAAGAGACCCAGTACTTC.

This clonotype was counted between two and nine times. The gene calls are TRBV11-3 and TRBJ1-1, with unresolved D. The CDR3 is 15 amino acids. Between the trimmed V and J ends, which lost 5 bases and 1 base, there was a span of 14 bases. Germline CDR1 and CDR2: SGHNT and YENEEA. The DNA of the CDR3 is TGTGCCAGCAGCGTGCGATCCTCATGGAACACTGAAGCTTTCTTT. It encodes CASSVRSSWNTEAFF.

There are a few counts of this clonotype. The chain carries TRBV6-1 and TRBJ1-1; D ambiguous. The CDR3 extends over 12 amino acids. V was pared by 5 bases and J by 1 base, with 5 bases between. CDR1 MNHNS and CDR2 SASEGT come from the germline V gene. CDR3 amino acids: CASSRQNTEAFF. The CDR3 DNA is TGTGCCAGCAGTCGACAGAACACTGAAGCTTTCTTT.

The V and J genes are TRBV12-3 or TRBV12-4 and TRBJ1-2, with D possibly matching TRBD1 (5 bases). The V gene lost 6 bases and the J gene lost 7 bases, with 15 bases spanning the gap. The CDR3 length is 13 residues. This CDR3 reads CASSRQEGLGYTF. CDR3 nucleotide sequence: TGTGCCAGCAGCCGTCAGGAGGGGCTTGGCTACACCTTC.

J is TRBJ2-2 and V is TRBV5-1; 8 bases map to TRBD1. Germline-derived CDR1 and CDR2 are SGHRS and YFSETQ. The CDR3 spans 14 residues. V lost 7 bases to trimming and J lost 6 bases; unmatched junction nucleotides: 8. The CDR3 here is CASRDRTVPGELFF. Here the CDR3 DNA reads TGCGCCAGCCGGGACAGGACCGTCCCCGGGGAGCTGTTTTTT.

The genes are TRBV7-6 and TRBJ1-5; D gene uncertain. CDR3 length: 13 residues. CDR1 is SGHVS, CDR2 FNYEAQ, per germline. With 1 base removed from V and 5 bases from J, the gap between germline ends came to 6 bases. CDR3 sequence reads: CASSLGVDQPQHF. Here the CDR3 DNA reads TGTGCCAGCAGCTTAGGGGTTGATCAGCCCCAGCATTTT.

The chain carries TRBV11-3 and TRBJ2-7, with 9 bases lining up with TRBD1. V trimming: 6 bases; J trimming: 5 bases; junction bases outside the gene matches: 11. The CDR3 runs 15 residues. The germline V gene encodes CDR1 SGHNT and CDR2 YENEEA. CDR3 sequence: CASSSGGQGHHEQYF. CDR3 DNA: TGTGCCAGCAGTTCAGGTGGACAGGGGCATCACGAGCAGTACTTC.

The J gene is TRBJ1-6, the V gene TRBV7-8; D ambiguous. Germline CDR1 SGHVS, CDR2 FQNEAQ. This CDR3 region has 14 residues. Trimming cost V 5 bases and J 7 bases, with 12 bases left between them. The CDR3 nucleotides read TGTGCCAGCAGCCTCCGGACTTCGAATTCACCCCTCCACTTT. Translated: CASSLRTSNSPLHF.